The sequence of this T cell receptor (beta chain) was determined in a study of shared clonotypes between healthy human individuals. Study observations and caveats: Generation probabilities of non-shared clonotypes were lower (relative to those shared by all four donors). It was only blood that was sampled, and tissue repertoires likely differ. The study drew on few donors, limiting represented genetic and exposure-history diversity.

Notes on this clone: What it binds is unknown.

Germline CDR1 reads SGHAT; CDR2 reads FQNNGV. Trimming removed 3 bases at V and 2 bases at J, with 8 bases between. This CDR3 is 14 amino acids long. The table came from immunoSEQ multiplex PCR; TCRdb's copy has only in-frame clones and leaves some out. The table lists 600,000 or so clones, more than 95% of them singletons. CD45RO negativity and positive selection for CCR7 defined naive CD8 cells, a population that excluded terminally differentiated effector memory CD45RA+ cells. The sequence came from a man aged 30 to 39 in good health. Sequenced input: naive CD8+ T cells sorted from blood. The gene calls are TRBV11-2 and TRBJ2-1; D may be TRBD1 or TRBD2 (5 bases each). In DNA, the CDR3 is TGTGCCAGCAGCTTTGGGACGACCTACAATGAGCAGTTCTTC. It specifies CASSFGTTYNEQFF.